This entry lists 17 T cell receptor beta chains sequenced from one sample in a study of T cells after somatic rescue of genetic block. Clones were read by immunoSEQ multiplex PCR, and TCRdb kept only the in-frame ones, dropping some. This repertoire shows roughly 14,000 clones, roughly two thirds found once; its top ten account for 13% to 15%. The source material was peripheral blood mononuclear cells (PBMCs). Receptor source: a boy younger than 18.

This sequence joins TRBV27 and TRBJ2-7; 9 bases agree with TRBD1. The CDR3 sequence is 16 residues long. The germline CDR1 and CDR2 sequences are MNHEY and SMNVEV (reference sequence). J lost 3 bases, V lost 5 bases, and 11 bases had no gene match. This chain's CDR3 is CASSPLLRDRVYEQYF. The DNA of the CDR3 is TGTGCCAGCAGTCCACTACTCCGGGACAGGGTCTACGAGCAGTACTTC.

The genes are TRBV5-4 and TRBJ1-2; 7 bases line up with TRBD1. Germline CDR1 and CDR2: SGHNT and YYREEE (reference sequence). V gave up 2 bases and J gave up 5 bases; unmatched junction bases: 9. There are 15 residues in the CDR3. The CDR3 nucleotides read TGTGCCAGCAGCTTAGATCTCGGGACAGCGTATGGCTACACCTTC. It is translated as CASSLDLGTAYGYTF.

The chain has TRBV11-3 and TRBJ2-7; D not resolved. In germline, CDR1 is SGHNT, CDR2 YENEEA. Trimming left V 0 bases short and J 0 bases short, with 6 bases between. CDR3 length equals 14 residues. The CDR3 sequence: CASSLDRSSYEQYF. CDR3 coding DNA: TGTGCCAGCAGCTTAGATAGGAGCTCCTACGAGCAGTACTTC.

This clone was seen a handful of times. The chain is built from TRBV4-1 and TRBJ2-3; the match to TRBD2 covers 9 bases. CDR3 length equals 13 residues. V lost 0 bases to trimming and J lost 14 bases; unmatched junction nucleotides: 6. The germline gives CDR1 MGHRA, CDR2 YSYEKL. CDR3 in amino acids: CASSQDPAGGSYF. In DNA form, the CDR3 reads TGCGCCAGCAGCCAAGATCCGGCGGGAGGGTCGTATTTT.

A few counts support this clone. The chain combines TRBV5-6 with TRBJ2-2; 15 nucleotides align to TRBD2. The V segment lost 4 bases and the J segment 7 bases; nucleotides outside the gene matches: 5. Germline V gene lookup returns CDR1 SGHDT and CDR2 YYEEEE. This CDR3 region has 16 residues. The CDR3 sequence: CASSPGLAGGSGELFF. The CDR3 DNA reads TGTGCCAGCAGCCCGGGACTAGCGGGAGGCAGCGGGGAGCTGTTTTTT.

In its sample, this clone was seen once. The chain recombines TRBV4-1 with TRBJ2-1, with 13 nucleotides matching TRBD2. The V gene's germline CDR1 is MGHRA and CDR2 YSYEKL. This CDR3 is built from 17 residues. The V gene end was trimmed by 6 bases and the J gene end by 0 bases; junction bases not matched to a gene: 5. CDR3 protein: CASSPWTSGSSYNEQFF. The CDR3 region has the DNA TGCGCCAGCAGTCCCTGGACTAGCGGGAGCTCCTACAATGAGCAGTTCTTC.

This clone was counted only a few times. The CDR3 sequence: CASSLGAGRNYGYTF. The CDR3 region has the DNA TGTGCCAGCAGTTTAGGGGCAGGGAGAAACTATGGCTACACCTTC. The V call is TRBV27, the J call TRBJ1-2; D possibly corresponds to TRBD1 (5 bases). Germline CDR1 MNHEY, CDR2 SMNVEV (reference sequence). The V end was cut by 2 bases, the J end by 2 bases, with 12 bases between. The CDR3 loop spans 15 amino acids.

The CDR3, as DNA: TGTGCCAGCAGTACAGGTCCCTACGAGCAGTACTTC. It yields the protein CASSTGPYEQYF. This sequence joins TRBV27 and TRBJ2-7, with a tentative D call TRBD1 (5 bases). CDR1 MNHEY and CDR2 SMNVEV come from the germline V gene (reference sequence). V was pared by 5 bases and J by 2 bases, with 7 bases between. The length of the CDR3 is 12 residues.

Worth noting for this clone: Germline is not matched at one junction end, which may reflect a read error. This chain joins TRBV7-7 and TRBJ2-1, with D tentatively TRBD1 (6 bases). The CDR3 sequence is 15 residues long. Germline lookup yields CDR1 SSHAT and CDR2 FNYEAQ (reference sequence). CDR3 nucleotide sequence: TGTGCTAGCAGCTTAGGGCAGGGGCCCTTCAATGAGCAGTTCTTC. Translated, it gives CASSLGQGPFNEQFF. Full variable domain (remainder filled in from reference TRBV7-7 and TRBJ2-1): GAGVSQSPRYKVTKRGQDVTLRCDPISSHATLYWYQQALGQGPEFLTYFNYEAQPDKSGLPSDRFSAERPEGSISTLTIQRTEQRDSAMYRCASSLGQGPFNEQFFGPGTRLTVL.

This clone occurred once. DNA of the CDR3: TGTGCCAGCAGTCCTGGTAGCGGGCCTTTTTACAATGAGCAGTTCTTC. This codes for CASSPGSGPFYNEQFF. The gene calls are TRBV6-4 and TRBJ2-1; 7 bases line up with TRBD2. Germline-derived CDR1 and CDR2 are MRHNA and SNTAGT. The CDR3 is 16 residues long. V shed 5 bases and J 4 bases; nucleotides not matched to a gene: 11.

V gene TRBV5-1 combines with J gene TRBJ1-2; 8 bases are shared with TRBD1. Germline V gives CDR1 SGHRS, CDR2 YFSETQ. V shed 4 bases, J shed 3 bases, and the junction held 2 bases outside the gene matches. CDR3 size: 13 residues. As DNA, the CDR3 is TGCGCCAGCAGCCCGACAGGGGACTATGGCTACACCTTC. This sequence encodes CASSPTGDYGYTF.

The chain has TRBV7-6 and TRBJ2-7; tentative D call: TRBD1 (6 bases). V lost 1 base and J 2 bases, leaving 12 bases between the germline ends. The CDR3 consists of 15 residues. Germline lookup yields CDR1 SGHVS and CDR2 FNYEAQ. This CDR3 is CASSLVRGRTYEQYF. DNA of the CDR3: TGTGCCAGCAGCTTAGTCAGGGGCAGGACCTACGAGCAGTACTTC.

This rearrangement joins TRBV6-5 to TRBJ2-3; tentative D call: TRBD1 (5 bases). CDR3 size: 15 residues. V lost 2 bases to trimming and J lost 0 bases, with 9 bases between them. In germline, CDR1 is MNHEY, CDR2 SVGAGI. The CDR3 spells CASSYGAESTDTQYF. The CDR3 bases are TGTGCCAGCAGTTACGGGGCTGAAAGCACAGATACGCAGTATTTT.

The CDR3: CAISESWGPVEGRETQYF. CDR3 in DNA: TGTGCCATCAGTGAGTCGTGGGGGCCAGTCGAGGGACGAGAGACCCAGTACTTC. This chain connects TRBV10-3 to TRBJ2-5; tentatively, D is TRBD1 (6 bases). Trimming stripped 0 bases from V and 4 bases from J, with 21 bases between. This CDR3 region has 18 residues. Germline V gene sequence: CDR1 ENHRY, CDR2 SYGVKD.

This clone was recorded a few times. This rearrangement joins TRBV5-1 to TRBJ2-1; 7 bases match TRBD2. CDR1 is SGHRS and CDR2 is YFSETQ in the germline V gene. Trimming removed 0 bases from V and 4 bases from J; junction bases left unmatched: 4. The length of the CDR3 is 15 residues. The CDR3 nucleotides are TGCGCCAGCAGCTTGGTTCCTAGCGGATACAATGAGCAGTTCTTC. This sequence encodes CASSLVPSGYNEQFF.

V usage is TRBV11-3 and J usage is TRBJ1-1; D is ambiguous. With 1 base removed from V and 0 bases from J, the gap between germline ends came to 3 bases. This CDR3 is built from 13 residues. Germline assignment: CDR1 SGHNT and CDR2 YENEEA. This chain's CDR3 is CASSLVVNTEAFF. CDR3 nucleotides: TGTGCCAGCAGCTTAGTCGTGAACACTGAAGCTTTCTTT. Full variable domain (missing parts from reference TRBV11-3 and TRBJ1-1): EAGVVQSPRYKIIEKKQPVAFWCNPISGHNTLYWYLQNLGQGPELLIRYENEEAVDDSQLPKDRFSAERLKGVDSTLKIQPAELGDSAVYLCASSLVVNTEAFFGQGTRLTVV.

The genes are TRBV7-8 and TRBJ2-1; no firm D call. V lost 1 base to trimming and J lost 0 bases, with 7 bases between them. Germline V gives CDR1 SGHVS, CDR2 FQNEAQ. The CDR3 sequence is 15 residues long. The CDR3 sequence: CASSLGVSSYNEQFF. CDR3 in DNA: TGTGCCAGCAGCTTAGGGGTAAGCTCCTACAATGAGCAGTTCTTC.